This T cell receptor beta chain is from a study of Ad26.COV2.S vaccination and SARS-CoV-2 variants. General study results and limits: Measurements of TCR breadth and depth may have given underestimates of the total T cell responses. Those who received vaccine or placebo ended up with similar non-spike TCR breadth.

Sequenced by immunoSEQ multiplex PCR; TCRdb stores in-frame clones only, minus some. The sample has roughly 420,000 clones, approximately 88% seen once. V was clipped by 6 bases and J by 6 bases; unmatched bases: 9. CDR3 length equals 15 residues. Germline V CDR1 and CDR2: MNHEY, SVGAGI. The sample's treatment: around 19 received Ad26.COV2.S at low or high dose, single or two shots; a few received placebo; per-sample allocation not given. The samples were gathered on day 63 after the first injection of vaccine or placebo. As its vector, the vaccine had Ad26, which expressed Wuhan-strain SARS-CoV-2 spike. Concerning this clone itself: The antigen is unknown.

The specimen was peripheral blood, collected in a trial of Ad26.COV2.S vaccine versus placebo. This TCR was recovered from a person aged 18-60 years who received the Ad26.COV2.S COVID-19 vaccine or a placebo. This chain links TRBV6-5 with TRBJ1-4; 8 bases line up with TRBD1. The CDR3, as DNA: TGTGCCAGCAGCCGGGGCAGGGGGCGAGATGAAAAACTGTTTTTT. This translates into CASSRGRGRDEKLFF.